In this sample, the clone carrying this T cell receptor (beta chain) turned up once. This record comes from a study of long-term antiretroviral therapy in people with HIV. Every HIV-positive participant received treatment in the United States. CDR3 length: 16 residues. Trimming cost V 0 bases and J 4 bases; bases outside gene matches: 6. CDR1 LGHNA and CDR2 YSLEER come from the germline V gene. Version v3.0 of the immunoSEQ assay was performed at survey level. Here immunoSEQ multiplex PCR was the method, and the copy in TCRdb shows in-frame clones only, minus some. The data show tens of thousands of clones, approximately 85% seen once.

The TCR comes from a man aged 18 to 35 with HIV. This chain joins TRBV4-3 and TRBJ2-1, with 7 positions matching TRBD2. Sequencing was performed on unsorted PBMCs, taken 0.8 years before starting antiretroviral therapy. The CDR3 here is CASSQDRGSYYNEQFF. The CDR3 DNA is TGCGCCAGCAGCCAAGATCGCGGGAGTTATTACAATGAGCAGTTCTTC.